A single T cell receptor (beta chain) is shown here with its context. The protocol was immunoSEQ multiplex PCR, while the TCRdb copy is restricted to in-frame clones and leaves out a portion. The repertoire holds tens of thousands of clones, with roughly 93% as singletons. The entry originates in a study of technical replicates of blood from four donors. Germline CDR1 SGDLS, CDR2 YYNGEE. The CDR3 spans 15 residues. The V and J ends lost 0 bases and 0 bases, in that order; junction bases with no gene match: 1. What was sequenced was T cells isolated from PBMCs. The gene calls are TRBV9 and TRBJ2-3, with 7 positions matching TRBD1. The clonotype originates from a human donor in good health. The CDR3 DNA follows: TGTGCCAGCAGCGTAGAGGGGGCCAGCACAGATACGCAGTATTTT. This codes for CASSVEGASTDTQYF.